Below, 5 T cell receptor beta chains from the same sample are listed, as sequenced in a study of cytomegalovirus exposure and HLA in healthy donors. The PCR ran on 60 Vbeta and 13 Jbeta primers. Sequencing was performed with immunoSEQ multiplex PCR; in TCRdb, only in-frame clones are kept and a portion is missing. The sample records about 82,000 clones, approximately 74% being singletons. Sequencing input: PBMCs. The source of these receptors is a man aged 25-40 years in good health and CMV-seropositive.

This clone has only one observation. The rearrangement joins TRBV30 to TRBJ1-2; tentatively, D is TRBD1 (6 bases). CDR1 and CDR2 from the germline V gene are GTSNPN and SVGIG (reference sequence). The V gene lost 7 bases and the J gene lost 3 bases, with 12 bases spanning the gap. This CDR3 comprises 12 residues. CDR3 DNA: TGTGCCTCCCACCGGACAGACTATGGCTACACCTTC. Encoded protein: CASHRTDYGYTF.

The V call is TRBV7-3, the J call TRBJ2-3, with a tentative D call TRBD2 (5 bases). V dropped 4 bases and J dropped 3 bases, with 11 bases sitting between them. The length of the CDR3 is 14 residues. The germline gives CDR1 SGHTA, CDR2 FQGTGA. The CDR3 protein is CASSSGFLTDTQYF. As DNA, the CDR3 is TGTGCCAGCAGCTCGGGATTCCTGACAGATACGCAGTATTTT.

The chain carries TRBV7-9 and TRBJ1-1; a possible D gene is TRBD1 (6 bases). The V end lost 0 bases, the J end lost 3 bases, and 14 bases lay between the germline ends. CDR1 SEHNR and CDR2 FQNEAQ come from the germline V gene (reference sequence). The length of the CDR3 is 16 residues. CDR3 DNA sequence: TGTGCCAGCAGCTTAGCGGCTGGGGAGGGGGACACTGAAGCTTTCTTT. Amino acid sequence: CASSLAAGEGDTEAFF.

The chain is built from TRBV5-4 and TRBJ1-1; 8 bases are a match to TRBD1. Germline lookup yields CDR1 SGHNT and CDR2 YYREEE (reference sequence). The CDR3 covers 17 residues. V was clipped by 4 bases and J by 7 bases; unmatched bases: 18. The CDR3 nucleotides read TGTGCCAGCAGCCCCGGTGGGTATCGGACAGGGCGGATTGAAGCTTTCTTT. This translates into CASSPGGYRTGRIEAFF.

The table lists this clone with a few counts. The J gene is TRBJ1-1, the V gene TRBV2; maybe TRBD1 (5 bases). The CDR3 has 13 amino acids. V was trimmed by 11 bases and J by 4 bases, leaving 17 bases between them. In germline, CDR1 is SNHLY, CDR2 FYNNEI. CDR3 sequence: CAGGTGVGTEAFF. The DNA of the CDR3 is TGTGCCGGCGGGACTGGGGTGGGCACTGAAGCTTTCTTT. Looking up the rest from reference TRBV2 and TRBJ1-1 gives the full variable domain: EPEVTQTPSHQVTQMGQEVILRCVPISNHLYFYWYRQILGQKVEFLVSFYNNEISEKSEIFDDQFSVERPDGSNFTLKIRSTKLEDSAMYFCAGGTGVGTEAFFGQGTRLTVV.